This is a list of T cell receptor beta chains from one sample in a study of immune evolution from preneoplasia to lung adenocarcinoma. Generated by immunoSEQ multiplex PCR, the TCRdb table keeps only in-frame clones and is missing some. This sample has about 11,000 clones, with about 70% found just once. Sequenced: FFPE normal lung tissue adjacent to the tumor. Receptors originate from a person aged 55 to 69 with lung adenocarcinoma. Some clones in this sample may be carry-over from other donors' samples. The conserved cysteine and the conserved F or W are not part of the CDR3 here. For some rows the clone size is stated as once, few or many, or as a class when expanded; others skip it.

TRBJ2-7	TRBV5-6	14	-	ASSLEGGQGPYEQY
TRBJ2-3	TRBV7-2	12	-	ASSFIRMADTQY
TRBJ2-1	TRBV10-3	12	-	AISETSAYNEQF
TRBJ2-3	TRBV6-5	11	-	ASQGAGVVTQY
TRBJ2-7	TRBV7-9	12	few	ASRGSGSTYEQY
TRBJ2-3	TRBV7-2	13	few	ASSLDLDRLDTQY
TRBJ1-1	TRBV10-2	11	-	ASSGQENTEAF
-	TRBV30	9	-	AWDHTYEQY
TRBJ1-2	TRBV29-1	11	-	SVGTVGGYGYT
TRBJ2-1	TRBV5-1	17	once	ASSLARRRTSGDNNEQF
TRBJ1-2	TRBV7-8	10	once	ASSLSRVGYT
TRBJ2-7	TRBV5-1	13	-	ASSASGLSSYEQY
TRBJ2-1	TRBV30	11	-	AFDPHSYNEQF
TRBJ2-7	TRBV2	9	-	ASRQFYEQY
TRBJ2-5	TRBV6-5	13	-	ASSHQGQGQETQY
TRBJ2-7	TRBV11-2	12	few	ASSSRQGAYEQY
TRBJ2-4	TRBV4-1	16	-	ASSQDRAGQGRKNIQY
TRBJ2-5	TRBV7-2	12	-	ASSLARGGETQY
TRBJ2-5	TRBV5-1	15	-	ASSLGVGTPNAETQY
TRBJ2-5	TRBV30	12	-	AWSVGGPQETQY
TRBJ2-1	TRBV9	13	-	ASSATSGRTNEQF
TRBJ2-1	TRBV6-4	11	once	ASSEDTYNEQF
TRBJ2-7	TRBV28	12	-	ASSPSQGTREQY
TRBJ2-3	TRBV6-6	13	few	ASSYDRGRGDTQY
TRBJ2-7	TRBV28	10	-	ASSLGQGEQY
TRBJ1-1	TRBV5-1	10	once	ASSFRDTEAF
TRBJ2-3	TRBV5-1	14	-	ASSSGTGVAPDTQY
TRBJ2-3	TRBV15	12	-	ATSMAGAGDTQY
TRBJ1-1	TRBV30	12	-	AWGTGQGYTEAF
TRBJ2-7	TRBV5-4	13	-	ASSHGGASSYEQY
TRBJ2-3	TRBV29-1	13	few	SVRGGQGFSDTQY
TRBJ2-2	TRBV19	14	-	ASSIAWGANTGELF
TRBJ2-2	TRBV15	11	-	ATSRDQNGELF
TRBJ2-3	TRBV21-1	15	-	ASSKEDRVPPTDTQY
TRBJ1-2	TRBV27	11	few	ASSQRGRGGYT
TRBJ2-3	TRBV5-6	12	-	ASSLSGYTDTQY
TRBJ2-3	TRBV4-2	16	-	ASSQDPRTSGYTDTQY
TRBJ1-5	TRBV6-6	12	once	ASSYQGIGQPQH
TRBJ2-6	TRBV28	18	-	ASSPPGTGGPGSGANVLT
TRBJ2-1	TRBV14	13	-	ASSQTAGAYNEQF
TRBJ2-5	TRBV4-1	13	once	ASSRGTGGQETQY
TRBJ1-2	TRBV7-6	12	-	ASSYRTDNYGYT